Reported below is one T cell receptor (beta chain). This clonotype was counted only a few times. This receptor's antigen is unknown. Base quality data are lacking; no much larger clone is found one base away. This entry belongs to a study of T-cell memory formation after mild COVID-19 (dated by TCRdb to the early 2020s). About the investigation overall: Most TCR sequence clusters were specific to one of the two donors. Longitudinal TCRalpha and TCRbeta repertoire sequencing tracked T-cell clones expanding and contracting after mild COVID-19 in two donors. Two young, previously healthy adult volunteers made up the cohort, one male and one female. General study outcomes and caveats: SARS-CoV-2 specificity was not confirmed for the second-wave clones peaking on day 37. The study included only a couple of mild cases, and larger cohorts that include severe cases with pre-infection samples were judged to be necessary. Contracting CD4+ clones were found mainly in CM and EM memory subsets, while CD8+ clones were enriched in EMRA. Some responding clones were detected in pre-infection memory, which suggested that pre-existing cross-reactive memory T cells had joined the SARS-CoV-2 response. From day 15 to 85, contracting clones showed balanced CD4/CD8 phenotypes, whereas a second wave of clones that expanded from day 15 to 37 leaned towards CD4+.

Sequencing was performed on an Illumina NovaSeq 6000. Using 5'RACE with constant-segment primers, TCRalpha and TCRbeta cDNA libraries were constructed, with sample barcodes and unique molecular identifiers added in the process. Trizol reagent was used to extract RNA from every sample. Library amplification was performed in two PCR steps, and a second sample barcode and Illumina TruSeq adapters were introduced in the second step. Libraries were sequenced on an Illumina NovaSeq with 2 x 150 bp paired-end reads. The original pipeline was this. Demultiplexing of reads and collapsing into UMI-guided consensus sequences were performed with migec v1.2.7. Using mixcr v2.1.11, the UMI consensuses were aligned to TRA and TRB V and J templates and assembled into clonotypes. A clonotype was counted as expanded or contracted only if both edgeR and NoisET called the change significant, with noise models trained on biological replicates. For edgeR calls, the thresholds were a false discovery rate-adjusted p below 0.01 and a log2 fold-change of 1. As an exploratory analysis of dynamics, max-normalized trajectories of the 1000 most abundant clonotypes were examined by PCA with hierarchical clustering. The CD4 or CD8 phenotype of responding clones was assigned using the separately sequenced CD4+ and CD8+ repertoires. TCRdb handled the public reads itself, with Q25 trimming in fastp and clone calling in MiXCR, and kept productive beta chains. Entries are consolidated by CDR3 protein sequence, retaining the most common genes and DNA. TCRdb's processing, not the authors' own work, is the source of the V and J calls. The sample profile shows around 200,000 distinct CDR3 sequences; under 12% of them were found once. Together, the top ten hold approximately 3% of the sample.

Trimming takes 5 bases from V and 5 bases from J, and the germline ends sit 18 bases apart. There are 15 amino acids in the CDR3, from cysteine to phenylalanine inclusive. Only the CDR3 portion is preserved as DNA: 45 bases, with reading frame beginning at the first base. Ficoll-Paque density gradient centrifugation was used to isolate PBMCs. The sample was PBMCs or a T cell subset sorted from them (not recorded which). The chain is encoded by TRBV12-3 or TRBV12-4 joined to TRBJ2-5, with TRBD2 tentatively as D gene (7 bases match). This receptor was taken from a man younger than 35 who had mild COVID-19 (a few samples of this study predate the infection). The sample titles of this study are shuffled in the database, so cell type and time point are left out; the donor was told from shared clones. The CDR3 reads as follows: CASSPSGAGAETQYF. The nucleotide sequence is TGTGCCAGCAGTCCCTCCGGGGCGGGGGCTGAGACCCAGTACTTC.